The rows below give T cell receptor beta chains drawn from one sample of a study of blood T cell repertoires in COVID-19. Some clones are missing from TCRdb's copy, which holds only in-frame ones; the method was immunoSEQ multiplex PCR. This sample has a few hundred thousand clones, with about 87% found just once. Sequencing was performed on peripheral blood. These receptors all come from a woman aged 60-70 years with COVID-19, enrolled during active disease. CDR3s include the opening cysteine and the closing phenylalanine or tryptophan. The order of the fields is J gene, V gene, clone size, D gene, CDR3 DNA, CDR3 protein. The D gene is left open where the match is weak. A clone size is listed for some rows: how often the clone was seen (once, few, many), or a class if it is expanded.

TRBJ1-3 TRBV6-2/TRBV6-3 once . TGTGCCAGCAGCTCGCGAGTAGGAAACACCATATATTTT CASSSRVGNTIYF
TRBJ1-5 TRBV15 . . TGTGCCACCAGCAGAGATCTGATTGGTACACCGCAGGGGCCCCAGCATTTT CATSRDLIGTPQGPQHF
TRBJ1-2 TRBV28 . . TGTGCCTATTCGGAAGATCGGCGGAGTGCGGGCGGCTACACCTTC CAYSEDRRSAGGYTF
TRBJ2-5 TRBV7-9 . TRBD2 TGTGCCAGCAGCCTGGGTGCCGGGGGGCAAGAGACCCAGTACTTC CASSLGAGGQETQYF
TRBJ1-6 TRBV2 . . TGTGCCAGCAGCCCCACAGGGTCCGGACAGTCACCCCTCCACTTT CASSPTGSGQSPLHF
TRBJ1-2 TRBV5-1 . TRBD1 TGCGCCAGCAGCCAACCGGGACAGCCCTATGGCTACACCTTC CASSQPGQPYGYTF
TRBJ1-1 TRBV18 . TRBD1 TGTGCCAGCTCACCATCGGGACAGGGTGCTGAAGCTTTCTTT CASSPSGQGAEAFF
TRBJ1-3 TRBV9 . . TGTGCCAGCAGCGTTGCGAGTGCAGGGTCTGGAAACACCATATATTTT CASSVASAGSGNTIYF
TRBJ2-1 TRBV4-3 . TRBD2 TGCGCCAGCAGCCCCGGACTAGCGGGAGTTGAGCAGTTCTTC CASSPGLAGVEQFF
TRBJ2-7 TRBV6-2/TRBV6-3 . TRBD1 TGTGCCAGCAGTTATACGGGACAGAAGTACGAGCAGTACTTC CASSYTGQKYEQYF
TRBJ2-1 TRBV11-3 . . TGTGCCAGCAGCTTCGGCGGTCTAAACAATGAGCAGTTCTTC CASSFGGLNNEQFF
TRBJ2-2 TRBV3-1/TRBV3-2 . TRBD2 TGTGCCAGCAGCCCCCAGCGGGAGGGAAACACCGGGGAGCTGTTTTTT CASSPQREGNTGELFF
TRBJ2-7 TRBV2 . TRBD2 TGTGCCAGCAAAAGACTAGCGGGAGGCAACGAGCAGTACTTC CASKRLAGGNEQYF
TRBJ2-1 TRBV5-1 . . TGCGCCAGCAGCTTGACATACGCTGAAAATGAGCAGTTCTTC CASSLTYAENEQFF
TRBJ2-1 TRBV18 . . TGTGCCAGCTCACCCGGACAGTATCGGGTAAGAGAGCAGTTCTTC CASSPGQYRVREQFF
TRBJ2-7 TRBV9 once . TGTGCCAGCAGCGTAGGAGAAGCGGGTAACGACGAGCAGTACTTC CASSVGEAGNDEQYF
TRBJ1-3 TRBV5-1 few TRBD1 TGCGCCAGCAGCTTGGAGGGGACAGGGAGAAACACCATATATTTT CASSLEGTGRNTIYF
TRBJ1-5 TRBV5-8 . . TGTGCCAGCAGCAGCCGAACGACAGGAGGCCAGCCCCAGCATTTT CASSSRTTGGQPQHF
TRBJ2-7 TRBV5-1 . . TGCGCCAGCAGCTCCCTACGGCAGGGCTCTACCTACGAGCAGTACTTC CASSSLRQGSTYEQYF
TRBJ2-3 TRBV5-1 . TRBD2 TGCGCCAGCAGCTTCGGAGCTAGCGGGAGTTTGACAGATACGCAGTATTTT CASSFGASGSLTDTQYF
TRBJ2-1 TRBV6-1 . . TGTGCCAGCAGTGAATGGGGACATTACAATGAGCAGTTCTTC CASSEWGHYNEQFF
TRBJ1-1 TRBV9 . . TGTGCCAGCAGCGTGACCGACTCGTTCGACGCTTTCTTT CASSVTDSFDAFF
TRBJ2-2 TRBV10-2 once . TGCGCCAGCAGGACGGCGGTGACTACCGGGGAGCTGTTTTTT CASRTAVTTGELFF
TRBJ2-3 TRBV24-1 . TRBD1 TGTGCCACCAGTGCTAGGGGGCGCGGCACAGATACGCAGTATTTT CATSARGRGTDTQYF
TRBJ2-7 TRBV27 . TRBD1 TGTGCCAGCAGGTTACAGGGGGCGCGAGAGCAGTACTTC CASRLQGAREQYF
TRBJ2-7 TRBV7-2 . TRBD2 TGTGCCAGCAGCGGATCGGGAGGGCCCTCCCGAGAGCAGTACTTC CASSGSGGPSREQYF
TRBJ1-1 TRBV27 . TRBD1 TGTGCCAGCAGTCCTAGGACAGGGTTAGTCACTGAAGCTTTCTTT CASSPRTGLVTEAFF
TRBJ1-2 TRBV19 . TRBD1 TGTGCCAGTAGTATGGGGACAGTTCGGGGCTACACCTTC CASSMGTVRGYTF
TRBJ2-4 TRBV18 . . TGTGCCAGCTCACCCAAGAGCGTACTAGCCAAAAACATTCAGTACTTC CASSPKSVLAKNIQYF
TRBJ1-5 TRBV6-2/TRBV6-3 many TRBD1 TGTGCCAGCAGTTACGTGGTGGGACAGGGAACAAATCAGCCCCAGCATTTT CASSYVVGQGTNQPQHF
TRBJ2-5 TRBV5-1 once TRBD2 TGCGCCAGCAGCGCAGACCTAAGCCCCGTAGCTAGCGGAAACCCAGGGAGAGAGACCCAGTACTTC CASSADLSPVASGNPGRETQYF
TRBJ1-1 TRBV24-1 . . TGTGCCACCAGGTCAGGGGAATGGAGCACTGAAGCTTTCTTT CATRSGEWSTEAFF
TRBJ2-1 TRBV5-1 . TRBD2 TGCGCCAGCAGCTTGCATCTGCGGGGGGGCTCAAATGAGCAGTTCTTC CASSLHLRGGSNEQFF